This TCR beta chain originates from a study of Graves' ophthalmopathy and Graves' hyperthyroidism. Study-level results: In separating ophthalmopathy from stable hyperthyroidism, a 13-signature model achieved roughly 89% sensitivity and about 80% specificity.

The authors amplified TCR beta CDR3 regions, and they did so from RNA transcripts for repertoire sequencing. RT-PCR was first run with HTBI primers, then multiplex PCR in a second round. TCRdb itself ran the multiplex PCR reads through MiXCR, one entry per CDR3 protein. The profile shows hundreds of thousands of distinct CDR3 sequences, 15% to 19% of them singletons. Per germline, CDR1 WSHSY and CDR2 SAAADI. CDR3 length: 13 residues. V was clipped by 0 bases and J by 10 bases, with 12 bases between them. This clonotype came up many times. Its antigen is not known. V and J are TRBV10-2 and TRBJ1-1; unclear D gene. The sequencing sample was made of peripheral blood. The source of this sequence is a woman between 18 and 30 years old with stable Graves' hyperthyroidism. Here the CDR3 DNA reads TGCGCCAGCAGTGAGTCCCAGGTGAGAAGAGCTTTCTTT. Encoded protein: CASSESQVRRAFF.